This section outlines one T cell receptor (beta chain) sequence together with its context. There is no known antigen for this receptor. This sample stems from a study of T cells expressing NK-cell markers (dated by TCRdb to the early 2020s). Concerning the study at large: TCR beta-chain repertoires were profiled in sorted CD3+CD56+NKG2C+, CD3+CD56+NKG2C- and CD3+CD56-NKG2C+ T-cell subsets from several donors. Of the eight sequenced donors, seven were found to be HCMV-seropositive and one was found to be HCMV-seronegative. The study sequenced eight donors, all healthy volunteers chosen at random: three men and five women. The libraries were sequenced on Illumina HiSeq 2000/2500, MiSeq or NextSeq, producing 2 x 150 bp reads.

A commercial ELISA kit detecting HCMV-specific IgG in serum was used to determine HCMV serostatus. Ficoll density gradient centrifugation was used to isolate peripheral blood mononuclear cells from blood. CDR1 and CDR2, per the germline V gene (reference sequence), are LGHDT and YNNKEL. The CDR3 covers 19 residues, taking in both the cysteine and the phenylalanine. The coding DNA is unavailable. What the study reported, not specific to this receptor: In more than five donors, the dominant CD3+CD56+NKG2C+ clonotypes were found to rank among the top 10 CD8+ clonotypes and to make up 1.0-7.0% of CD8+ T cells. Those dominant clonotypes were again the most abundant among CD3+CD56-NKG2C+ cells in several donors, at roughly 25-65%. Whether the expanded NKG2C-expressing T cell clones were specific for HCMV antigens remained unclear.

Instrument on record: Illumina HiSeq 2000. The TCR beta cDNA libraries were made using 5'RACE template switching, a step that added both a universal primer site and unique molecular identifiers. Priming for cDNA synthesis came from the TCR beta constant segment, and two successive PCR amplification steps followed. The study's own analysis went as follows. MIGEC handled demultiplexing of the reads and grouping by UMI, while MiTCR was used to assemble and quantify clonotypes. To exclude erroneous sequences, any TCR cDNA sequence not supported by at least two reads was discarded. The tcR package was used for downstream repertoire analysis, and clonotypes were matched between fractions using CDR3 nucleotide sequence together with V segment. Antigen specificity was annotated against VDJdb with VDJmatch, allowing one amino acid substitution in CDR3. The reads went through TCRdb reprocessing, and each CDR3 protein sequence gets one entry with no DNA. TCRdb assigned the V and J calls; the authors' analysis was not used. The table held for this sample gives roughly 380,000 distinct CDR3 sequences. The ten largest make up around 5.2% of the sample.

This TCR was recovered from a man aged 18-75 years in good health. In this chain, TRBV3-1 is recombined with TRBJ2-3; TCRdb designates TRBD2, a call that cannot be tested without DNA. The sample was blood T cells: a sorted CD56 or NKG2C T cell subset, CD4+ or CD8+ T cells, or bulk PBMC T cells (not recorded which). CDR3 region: CASSQDSPGLAGGWDTQYF.